Following are 24 T cell receptor beta chains from one sample sequenced in a study of T-cell reconstitution after alpha-beta-depleted transplantation in children. Library preparation (for TCRbeta) was performed with unique molecular identifiers. MiXCR was run by TCRdb on the PCR reads, yielding one entry per CDR3 protein. The sample has some 240,000 distinct CDR3 sequences; 12% are singletons. The sequencing here drew on PBMCs from the stem cell graft donor, taken from the stem cell graft. The receptors here all came from a human donor who donated a stem cell graft to a child with acute lymphoblastic leukemia.

This clonotype was counted ten times or more. V usage is TRBV7-9 and J usage is TRBJ2-2; possible D gene TRBD1, 5 bases. The CDR3 sequence is 13 residues long. V gave up 5 bases and J gave up 7 bases, with 11 bases separating them. Germline V gene sequence: CDR1 SEHNR, CDR2 FQNEAQ (reference sequence). The CDR3 spells CASSPTALGELFF. CDR3 in DNA: TGTGCCAGCAGCCCGACAGCTCTCGGGGAGCTGTTTTTT.

At least ten counts were recorded for this clonotype. The chain uses TRBV29-1 and TRBJ2-2; D is possibly TRBD1 or TRBD2 (5 bases each). Germline V gene data show CDR1 as SQVTM and CDR2 as ANQGSEA. The CDR3 loop spans 15 amino acids. The ends were cut back, 1 base at V and 5 bases at J, with 14 bases in the middle. The CDR3 DNA follows: TGCAGCGTTGAAGGGGCCGCAGAGGGGACCGGGGAGCTGTTTTTT. It yields the protein CSVEGAAEGTGELFF.

This clonotype has ten or more counts. The chain carries TRBV6-2 or TRBV6-3 and TRBJ1-1; D is uncertain. Germline V gives CDR1 MNHEY, CDR2 SVGEGT. The CDR3 spans 12 residues. V gave up 4 bases and J gave up 3 bases, with 6 bases separating them. As DNA, the CDR3 is TGTGCCAGCAGTTGGAGATACACTGAAGCTTTCTTT. It yields the protein CASSWRYTEAFF.

This clonotype was seen at least ten times. This chain joins TRBV7-2 and TRBJ2-3; D is unresolved. CDR1 is SGHTA, CDR2 FQGNSA, per germline. The V end lost 8 bases, the J end lost 1 base, and 10 bases lay between the germline ends. The CDR3 sequence is 13 residues long. The CDR3 region has the DNA TGTGCCAGCCTCCTTGGGGGCACAGATACGCAGTATTTT. It translates to CASLLGGTDTQYF.

This clonotype showed up many times. This sequence joins TRBV5-6 and TRBJ1-2; a possible D gene is TRBD1 (6 bases). This CDR3 comprises 15 residues. Trimming shortened V by 1 base and J by 3 bases, and 13 bases separated the two germline ends. Germline CDR1 and CDR2: SGHDT and YYEEEE. CDR3 sequence (DNA): TGTGCCAGCAGCTTGCCGGGACATCAATACTATGGCTACACCTTC. Translation gives CASSLPGHQYYGYTF.

This clonotype was observed at least ten times. The gene calls are TRBV7-2 and TRBJ2-3; D may match TRBD1 or TRBD2 (5 bases each). Per germline, CDR1 SGHTA and CDR2 FQGNSA. The CDR3 has 14 amino acids. The ends were cut back, 1 base at V and 3 bases at J, with 8 bases in the middle. The CDR3 here is CASSLGGDTDTQYF. CDR3 DNA sequence: TGTGCCAGCAGCTTAGGAGGGGATACAGATACGCAGTATTTT.

This clonotype was detected ten times or more. The chain links TRBV10-3 to TRBJ2-5, with a possible D match to TRBD1 (6 bases). Trimming removed 6 bases at V and 5 bases at J, with 16 bases between. CDR1 is ENHRY, CDR2 SYGVKD, per germline. The CDR3 spans 14 residues. The CDR3 protein is CAIRETGGGETQYF. The CDR3 DNA follows: TGTGCCATCAGAGAGACAGGTGGCGGGGAGACCCAGTACTTC.

This clonotype was seen at least ten times. V is TRBV7-9 and J is TRBJ2-1; maybe TRBD2 (5 bases). Per germline, CDR1 SEHNR and CDR2 FQNEAQ (reference sequence). The CDR3 has 16 amino acids. The V gene lost 1 base and the J gene lost 0 bases, with 10 bases spanning the gap. The CDR3 coding sequence is TGTGCCAGCAGCTTAGATGTGGGGAGCTCCTACAATGAGCAGTTCTTC. Its protein product is CASSLDVGSSYNEQFF.

Many counts were recorded for this clonotype. V is TRBV15 and J is TRBJ1-1; D unclear. Germline assignment: CDR1 LNHNV and CDR2 YYDKDF (reference sequence). V lost 0 bases and J lost 5, with 7 bases in between. The CDR3 length is 13 residues. CDR3 DNA sequence: TGTGCCACCAGCAGAGATTTATTGACTGAAGCTTTCTTT. Translation gives CATSRDLLTEAFF. Filled out from reference TRBV15 and TRBJ1-1, the complete variable domain reads DAMVIQNPRYQVTQFGKPVTLSCSQTLNHNVMYWYQQKSSQAPKLLFHYYDKDFNNEADTPDNFQSRRPNTSFCFLDIRSPGLGDTAMYLCATSRDLLTEAFFGQGTRLTVV.

This clonotype was seen at least ten times. The chain carries TRBV6-1 and TRBJ2-1, with 12 positions matching TRBD2. Germline assignment: CDR1 MNHNS and CDR2 SASEGT. The CDR3 is 16 amino acids. V lost 3 bases, J lost 6 bases, and 6 bases stayed unmatched. The CDR3 reads CASSDSLAGGSNEQFF. DNA of the CDR3: TGTGCCAGCAGTGACTCCCTAGCGGGAGGGAGCAATGAGCAGTTCTTC.

The table lists this clonotype with many counts. The V call is TRBV3-1, the J call TRBJ2-2; 9 bases are shared with TRBD1. CDR3 length equals 15 residues. Per germline, CDR1 LGHDT and CDR2 YNNKEL (reference sequence). J lost 7 bases, V lost 3 bases, and 6 bases had no gene match. CDR3 sequence (DNA): TGTGCCAGCAGCCAGTGGACAGGGGTTCACGGGGAGCTGTTTTTT. Encoded protein: CASSQWTGVHGELFF. The entire variable domain, with the rest obtained from reference TRBV3-1 and TRBJ2-2, is as follows: DTAVSQTPKYLVTQMGNDKSIKCEQNLGHDTMYWYKQDSKKFLKIMFSYNNKELIINETVPNRFSPKSPDKAHLNLHINSLELGDSAVYFCASSQWTGVHGELFFGEGSRLTVL.

The rearrangement uses TRBV14 and TRBJ2-1, with no clear D. From germline, CDR1 is SGHDN and CDR2 FVKESK. This CDR3 comprises 14 residues. Trimming took 0 bases from V and 6 from J, leaving 9 bases between them. The DNA of the CDR3 is TGTGCCAGCAGCCAAGAGGTCAGGAGCAATGAGCAGTTCTTC. This encodes CASSQEVRSNEQFF. The entire variable domain, with the rest obtained from reference TRBV14 and TRBJ2-1, is as follows: EAGVTQFPSHSVIEKGQTVTLRCDPISGHDNLYWYRRVMGKEIKFLLHFVKESKQDESGMPNNRFLAERTGGTYSTLKVQPAELEDSGVYFCASSQEVRSNEQFFGPGTRLTVL.

This clonotype was seen many times. V usage is TRBV4-2 and J usage is TRBJ1-6; D possibly corresponds to TRBD1 (5 bases). V lost 0 bases and J lost 9, with 18 bases in between. This CDR3 is built from 17 residues. CDR1 is LGHNA and CDR2 is YNFKEQ in the germline V gene. CDR3 coding DNA: TGTGCCAGCAGCCAAGAAACTGGGGCCCAATCGGGTTCACCCCTCCACTTT. It translates to CASSQETGAQSGSPLHF.

This clonotype turned up a few times. V gene TRBV3-1 combines with J gene TRBJ2-7; D is possibly TRBD2 (6 bases). There are 16 residues in the CDR3. Germline V lookup: CDR1 LGHDT, CDR2 YNNKEL (reference sequence). V shed 1 base and J shed 0 bases, with 13 bases lying between them. CDR3 in amino acids: CASSQVYGGYSYEQYF. Written as DNA, the CDR3 is TGTGCCAGCAGCCAAGTGTACGGAGGGTACTCCTACGAGCAGTACTTC.

This clonotype was counted at least ten times. This chain uses TRBV7-9 with TRBJ1-2; D ambiguous. The CDR3 sequence is 14 residues long. The germline gives CDR1 SEHNR, CDR2 FQNEAQ (reference sequence). Between the trimmed V and J ends, which lost 0 bases and 7 bases, there was a span of 12 bases. The CDR3: CASSLAVPRSGYTF. CDR3 coding DNA: TGTGCCAGCAGCTTAGCCGTCCCACGGTCTGGCTACACCTTC.

There are many counts of this clonotype. V is TRBV7-7 and J is TRBJ2-5, with D tentatively TRBD2 (6 bases). CDR1 is SSHAT and CDR2 is FNYEAQ in the germline V gene (reference sequence). This CDR3 spans 14 amino acids. V lost 6 bases and J 5 bases, leaving 16 bases between the germline ends. The CDR3 sequence: CASSSLIGGETQYF. DNA for the CDR3: TGTGCCAGCAGTTCCCTAATAGGAGGGGAGACCCAGTACTTC.

This clonotype appeared many times. The V gene is TRBV7-2, the J gene TRBJ2-1; 7 nucleotides match TRBD1. Germline V lookup: CDR1 SGHTA, CDR2 FQGNSA. The CDR3 totals 15 residues. V lost 5 bases, J lost 4 bases, and 8 bases stayed unmatched. CDR3 sequence reads: CASSNTGTAYNEQFF. As DNA, the CDR3 is TGTGCCAGCAGCAACACCGGGACAGCTTACAATGAGCAGTTCTTC.

This clonotype was counted many times. V gene TRBV29-1 combines with J gene TRBJ2-4, with D perhaps matching TRBD1 (6 bases). Trimming removed 4 bases from V and 2 bases from J, with 9 bases in between. Germline CDR1 is SQVTM and CDR2 is ANQGSEA. There are 13 residues in the CDR3. The CDR3 bases are TGCAGCGTTGTTCAGGGGACCAAAAACATTCAGTACTTC. Translated: CSVVQGTKNIQYF.

Regarding this clonotype: This may stem from a read error, because a much larger clone lies one nucleotide away. In DNA form, the CDR3 reads TGCAGTGCTAGTAGTAATGGTGACGAAAAACTGTTTTTT. Its protein is CSASSNGDEKLFF. The V gene is TRBV20-1, the J gene TRBJ1-4, with no clear D. With 3 bases removed from V and 8 bases from J, the gap between germline ends came to 13 bases. Germline V gives CDR1 DFQATT, CDR2 SNEGSKA (reference sequence). This CDR3 has 13 amino acids.

There are many counts of this clonotype. The chain recombines TRBV20-1 with TRBJ2-3, with no clear D. The CDR3 spans 8 residues. Germline V gives CDR1 DFQATT, CDR2 SNEGSKA (reference sequence). CDR3 in amino acids: CSPDTQYF. CDR3 coding DNA: TGCAGCCCGGATACGCAGTATTTT.

In its sample, this clonotype was seen a few times. CDR3 sequence: CASNPGFGGGQETQYF. The CDR3 DNA sequence: TGTGCCAGTAACCCGGGTTTCGGCGGGGGACAAGAGACCCAGTACTTC. The chain is built from TRBV19 and TRBJ2-5; TRBD2 aligns across 7 bases. Germline V gene lookup returns CDR1 LNHDA and CDR2 SQIVND (reference sequence). CDR3 length: 16 amino acids. The V segment lost 7 bases and the J segment 2 bases; nucleotides outside the gene matches: 13.

This clonotype has ten or more counts. This chain joins TRBV4-3 and TRBJ2-3; D assignment may be TRBD1 or TRBD2 (5 bases each). The CDR3 has 17 residues. Trimming shortened V by 4 bases and J by 2 bases, and 19 bases separated the two germline ends. Germline lookup yields CDR1 LGHNA and CDR2 YSLEER. The DNA for the CDR3 is TGCGCCAGCAGCCCGGGGTCGTGGGGGATCGACACAGATACGCAGTATTTT. It encodes CASSPGSWGIDTDTQYF.

This clonotype showed up just a few times. This chain connects TRBV27 to TRBJ1-5, with TRBD1 as a possible D gene (5 bases). V was cut by 4 bases and J by 7 bases, with 14 bases left in between. Germline CDR1 and CDR2: MNHEY and SMNVEV (reference sequence). There are 14 residues in the CDR3. Here the CDR3 DNA reads TGTGCCAGCAGTTGGGGGGGGGAGAACCAGCCCCAGCATTTT. Amino acids: CASSWGGENQPQHF.

The chain carries TRBV24-1 and TRBJ2-1, with a weak D call TRBD2 (8 bases). Germline CDR1 and CDR2: KGHDR and SFDVKD. Trimming removed 4 bases from V and 6 bases from J, with 21 bases in between. The CDR3 contains 17 residues. CDR3 DNA: TGTGCCACCAGTGACCCCCCGGGGGGGACAGCTATCAATGAGCAGTTCTTC. The encoded protein is CATSDPPGGTAINEQFF.